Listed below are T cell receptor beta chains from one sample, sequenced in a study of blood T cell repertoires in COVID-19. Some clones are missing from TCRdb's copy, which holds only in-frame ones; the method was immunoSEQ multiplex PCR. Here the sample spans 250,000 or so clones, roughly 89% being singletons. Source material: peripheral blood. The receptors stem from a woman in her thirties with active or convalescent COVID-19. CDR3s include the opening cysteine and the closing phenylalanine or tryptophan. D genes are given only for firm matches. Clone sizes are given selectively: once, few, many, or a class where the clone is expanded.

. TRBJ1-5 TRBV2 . TGTGCCAGCAGCACGGGGATGAAAAATCAGCCCCAGCATTTT CASSTGMKNQPQHF
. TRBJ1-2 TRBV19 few TGTGCCAGTAGGCCCCGGGCAGGGGAGAAAGGCTACACCTTC CASRPRAGEKGYTF
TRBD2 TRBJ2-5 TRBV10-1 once TGCGCCAGCAGTGAGTGGGTTTGGTCTAGCGGGGGGGAAGAGACCCAGTACTTC CASSEWVWSSGGEETQYF
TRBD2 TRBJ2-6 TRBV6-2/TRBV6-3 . TGTGCCAGCAGTCCCCGGGGGGACGCTGGGGCCAACGTCCTGACTTTC CASSPRGDAGANVLTF
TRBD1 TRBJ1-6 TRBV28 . TGTGCCAGCAGTTCCGGGACAGACAATTCACCCCTCCACTTT CASSSGTDNSPLHF
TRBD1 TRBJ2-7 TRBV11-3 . TGTGCCAGCAGCTTAGGGGACAGGGCTAACGAGCAGTACTTC CASSLGDRANEQYF
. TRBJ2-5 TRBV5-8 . TGTGCCAGCAGGTCGGGGTACCAAGAGACCCAGTACTTC CASRSGYQETQYF
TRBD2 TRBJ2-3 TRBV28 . TGTGCCAGCAGTTCCGGGGGGGCCGCATCAGATACGCAGTATTTT CASSSGGAASDTQYF
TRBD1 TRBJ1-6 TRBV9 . TGTGCCAGCAGCGTAGACGCAGGGGGGAATTCACCCCTCCACTTT CASSVDAGGNSPLHF
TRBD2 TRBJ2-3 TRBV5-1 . TGCGCCAGCAGCTTGTATGGCGCGGGGGGGCCGACAGATACGCAGTATTTT CASSLYGAGGPTDTQYF
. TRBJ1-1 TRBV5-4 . TGTGCCAGCAGCTTGGGTATAGGGGGTGCGAACACTGAAGCTTTCTTT CASSLGIGGANTEAFF
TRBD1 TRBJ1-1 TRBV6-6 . TGTGCCAGCAGTACACAGGGGGCGGGTTCGACTGAAGCTTTCTTT CASSTQGAGSTEAFF
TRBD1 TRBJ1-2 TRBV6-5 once TGTGCCAGCAGGGGACAGTTCATCATGGGCTACACCTTC CASRGQFIMGYTF
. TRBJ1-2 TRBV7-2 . TGTGCCAGCAGCTTCCAGGGGACCTATGGCTACACCTTC CASSFQGTYGYTF
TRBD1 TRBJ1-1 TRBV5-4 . TGTGCCAGCAGCAAGACAGGGGCAGATCTCGGGGGGACTGAAGCTTTCTTT CASSKTGADLGGTEAFF
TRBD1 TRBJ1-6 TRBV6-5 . TGTGCCACCCGACAGGGTGTTACTTCACCCCTCCACTTT CATRQGVTSPLHF
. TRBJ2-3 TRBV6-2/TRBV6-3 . TGTGCCAGCAGTTACTCCCTAAAAAGTAGCGGCACAGATACGCAGTATTTT CASSYSLKSSGTDTQYF
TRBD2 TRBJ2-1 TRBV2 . TGTGCCAGCAGAGAAACTAGCGGACCCTACAATGAGCAGTTCTTC CASRETSGPYNEQFF
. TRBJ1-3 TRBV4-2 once TGTGCCAGCAGCCAAGTTGGGGGGTACGGAAACACCATATATTTT CASSQVGGYGNTIYF
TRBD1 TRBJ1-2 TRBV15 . TGTGCCACCAGCAGGGGAGGACAGGGAAGCTATGGCTACACCTTC CATSRGGQGSYGYTF
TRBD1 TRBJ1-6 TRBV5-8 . TGTGCCACCCCCGGGACAGGGATCAGCTCCTATAATTCACCCCTCCACTTT CATPGTGISSYNSPLHF
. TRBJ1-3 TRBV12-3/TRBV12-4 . TGTGCCAGCAGGGGCGATGGAAACACCATATATTTT CASRGDGNTIYF
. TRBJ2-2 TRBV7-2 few TGTGCCAGCAGCTTAGGGTCTGGGTCCCCTAGACCCGGGGAGCTGTTTTTT CASSLGSGSPRPGELFF
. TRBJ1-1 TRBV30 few TGTGCCTGGGGCGTAACAGGGTCCCTTGAAGCTTTCTTT CAWGVTGSLEAFF
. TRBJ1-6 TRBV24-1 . TGTGCCACCAGTGATGGCAGGGAAGAATCACCCCTCCACTTT CATSDGREESPLHF
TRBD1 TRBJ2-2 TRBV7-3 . TGTGCCAGCAGCACCTCCCCTGGGGGGACAGGGGACTACCGGGGAGCTGTTTTT CASSTSPGGTGDYRGAVF
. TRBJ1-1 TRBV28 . TGTGCCAGCAGTACAGGGCTGGCCACTGAAGCTTTCTTT CASSTGLATEAFF
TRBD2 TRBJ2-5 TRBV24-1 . TGTGCCACCAGTGTGGGTGGGGTCGGGGGGGCCTCAGAGACCCAGTACTTC CATSVGGVGGASETQYF
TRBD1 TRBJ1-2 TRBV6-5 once TGTGCCAGCAGACCGGGACAGGGTGACTATGGCTACACCTTC CASRPGQGDYGYTF
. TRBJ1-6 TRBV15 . TGTGCCACCAGCCCAGGGTTCAATTCACCCCTCCACTTT CATSPGFNSPLHF
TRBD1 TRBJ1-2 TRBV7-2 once TGTGCCAGCAGCTTAGACTTTAAGGGGACAGGGCATGGCTACACCTTC CASSLDFKGTGHGYTF
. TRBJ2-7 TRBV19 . TGTGCCAGTAGTACACAGGGAGTGGGGGAGCAGTACTTC CASSTQGVGEQYF